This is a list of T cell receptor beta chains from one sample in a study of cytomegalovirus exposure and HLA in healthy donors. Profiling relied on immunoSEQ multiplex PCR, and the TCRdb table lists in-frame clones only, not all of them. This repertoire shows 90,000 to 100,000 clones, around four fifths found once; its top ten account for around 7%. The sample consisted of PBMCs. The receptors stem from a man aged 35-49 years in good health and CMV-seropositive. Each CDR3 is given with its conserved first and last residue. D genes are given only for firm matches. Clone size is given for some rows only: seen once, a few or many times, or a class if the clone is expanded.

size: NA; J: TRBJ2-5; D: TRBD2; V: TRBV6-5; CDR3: CASSGRLAGDETQYF; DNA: TGTGCCAGCAGTGGGAGACTAGCGGGGGATGAGACCCAGTACTTC
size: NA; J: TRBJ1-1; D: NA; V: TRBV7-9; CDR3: CASSLQYEAFF; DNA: TGTGCCAGCAGCTTACAGTATGAAGCTTTCTTT
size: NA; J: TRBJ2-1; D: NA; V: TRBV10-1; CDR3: CASSDSRRSNEQFF; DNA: TGCGCCAGCAGTGATTCCCGGAGGAGCAATGAGCAGTTCTTC
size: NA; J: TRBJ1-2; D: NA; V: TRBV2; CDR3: CASSEVRGTEISTIYGYTF; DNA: TGTGCCAGCAGTGAAGTCAGGGGTACAGAGATCTCCACTATATATGGCTACACCTTC
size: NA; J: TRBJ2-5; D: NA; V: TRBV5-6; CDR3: CASSLGLPGVEQYF; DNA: TGTGCCAGCAGCTTAGGACTCCCGGGGGTGGAGCAGTACTTC
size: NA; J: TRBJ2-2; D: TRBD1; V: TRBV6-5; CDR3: CASRGTGTTGELFF; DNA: TGTGCCAGCAGAGGGACAGGGACCACCGGGGAGCTGTTTTTT
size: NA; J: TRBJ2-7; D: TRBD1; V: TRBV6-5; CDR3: CASSSGTEIYEQYF; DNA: TGTGCCAGCAGTTCCGGGACAGAAATCTACGAGCAGTACTTC
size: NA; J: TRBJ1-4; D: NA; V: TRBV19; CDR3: CASSNRDPGGEKLFF; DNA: TGTGCCAGTAGTAACCGGGACCCCGGAGGGGAAAAACTGTTTTTT
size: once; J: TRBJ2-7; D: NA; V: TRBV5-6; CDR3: CASSLERGTEQYF; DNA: TGTGCCAGCAGCTTGGAACGGGGAACCGAGCAGTACTTC
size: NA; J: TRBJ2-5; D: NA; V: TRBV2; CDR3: CASGLRAQYF; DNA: TGTGCCAGCGGGCTGAGGGCCCAGTACTTC
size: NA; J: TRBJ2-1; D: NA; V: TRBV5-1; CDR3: CASSFGSSYNEQFF; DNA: TGCGCCAGCAGCTTTGGGAGTTCCTACAATGAGCAGTTCTTC
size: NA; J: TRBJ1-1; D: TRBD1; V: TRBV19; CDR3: CASSGQGVGAEAFF; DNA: TGTGCCAGTAGCGGACAGGGAGTAGGCGCTGAAGCTTTCTTT
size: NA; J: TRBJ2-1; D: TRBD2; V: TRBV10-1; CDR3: CASSDSGGLGEQFF; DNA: TGCGCCAGCAGTGACTCCGGAGGACTAGGCGAGCAGTTCTTC
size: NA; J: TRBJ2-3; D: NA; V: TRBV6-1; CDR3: CASSFVTDTQYF; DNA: TGTGCCAGCAGCTTCGTCACAGATACGCAGTATTTT
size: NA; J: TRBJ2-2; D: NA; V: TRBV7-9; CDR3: CASSLARQGSAGELFF; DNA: TGTGCCAGCAGCTTAGCGCGGCAGGGGAGCGCCGGGGAGCTGTTTTTT
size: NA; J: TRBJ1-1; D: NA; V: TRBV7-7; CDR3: CASSLELNTEAFF; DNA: TGTGCTAGCAGCTTAGAGCTGAACACTGAAGCTTTCTTT
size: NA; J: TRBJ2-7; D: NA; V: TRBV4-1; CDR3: CASSQEDGGLLIYEQYF; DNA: TGCGCCAGCAGCCAAGAAGATGGAGGGCTGCTGATCTACGAGCAGTACTTC
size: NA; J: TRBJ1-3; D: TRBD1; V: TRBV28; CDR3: CASSLQGAGNTIYF; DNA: TGTGCCAGCAGTTTACAGGGGGCAGGAAACACCATATATTTT
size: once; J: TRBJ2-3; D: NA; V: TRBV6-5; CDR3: CASSYGVRDNTDTQYF; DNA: TGTGCCAGCAGTTACGGGGTACGGGACAACACAGATACGCAGTATTTT
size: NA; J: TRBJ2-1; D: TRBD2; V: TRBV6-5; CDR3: CASSYRGLAVNEQFF; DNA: TGTGCCAGCAGTTACCGGGGACTAGCGGTCAATGAGCAGTTCTTC
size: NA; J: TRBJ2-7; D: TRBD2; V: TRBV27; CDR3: CASSPLAGGFYEQYF; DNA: TGTGCCAGCAGTCCTCTAGCGGGGGGCTTCTACGAGCAGTACTTC
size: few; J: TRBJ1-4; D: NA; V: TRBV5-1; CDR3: CASSADSAITNEKLFF; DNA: TGCGCCAGCAGCGCTGACAGCGCGATAACTAATGAAAAACTGTTTTTT
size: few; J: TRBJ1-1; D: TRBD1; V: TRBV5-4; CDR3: CASSRTGNTEAFF; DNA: TGTGCCAGCAGCAGGACAGGGAACACTGAAGCTTTCTTT
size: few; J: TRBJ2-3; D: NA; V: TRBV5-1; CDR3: CASSLRGQHTDTQYF; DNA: TGCGCCAGCAGCTTGAGGGGACAACACACAGATACGCAGTATTTT
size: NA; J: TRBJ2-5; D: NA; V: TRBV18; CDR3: CASSPRGRETQYF; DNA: TGTGCCAGCTCACCGAGAGGGAGGGAGACCCAGTACTTC
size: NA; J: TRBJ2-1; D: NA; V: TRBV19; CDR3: CASSISSLPWEQFF; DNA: TGTGCCAGTAGTATAAGTAGCCTTCCATGGGAGCAGTTCTTC
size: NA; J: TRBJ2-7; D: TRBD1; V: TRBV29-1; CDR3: CSVEPGQGLNEQYF; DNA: TGCAGCGTTGAGCCGGGACAGGGGCTCAACGAGCAGTACTTC
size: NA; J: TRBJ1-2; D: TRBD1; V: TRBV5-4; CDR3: CASSLGQGLSYGYTF; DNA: TGTGCCAGCAGCTTGGGACAGGGTCTCTCCTATGGCTACACCTTC
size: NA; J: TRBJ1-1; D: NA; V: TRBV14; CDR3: CASSQDQNTEAFF; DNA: TGTGCCAGCAGCCAAGATCAGAACACTGAAGCTTTCTTT
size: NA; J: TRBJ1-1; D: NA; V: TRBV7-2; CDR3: CASSPIRGEGTEAFF; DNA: TGTGCCAGCAGCCCAATTCGGGGGGAGGGAACTGAAGCTTTCTTT
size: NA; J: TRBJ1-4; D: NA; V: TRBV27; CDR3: CASSFIYLQGSTNEKLFF; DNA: TGTGCCAGCAGTTTTATTTATCTACAGGGTTCAACTAATGAAAAACTGTTTTTT
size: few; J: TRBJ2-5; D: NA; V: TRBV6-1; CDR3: CASSESQGIPETQYF; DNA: TGTGCCAGCAGTGAATCCCAGGGGATCCCGGAGACCCAGTACTTC
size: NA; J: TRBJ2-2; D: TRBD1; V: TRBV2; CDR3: CASRGQTGELFF; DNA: TGTGCCAGCAGGGGACAGACCGGGGAGCTGTTTTTT
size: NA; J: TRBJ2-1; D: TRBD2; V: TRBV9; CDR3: CASSGRTSGRGDEQFF; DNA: TGTGCCAGCAGTGGAAGGACTAGCGGGAGAGGCGATGAGCAGTTCTTC
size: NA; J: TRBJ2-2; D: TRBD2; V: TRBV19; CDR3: CASSITFTGGPNTGELFF; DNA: TGTGCCAGTAGTATAACGTTCACGGGGGGGCCTAACACCGGGGAGCTGTTTTTT
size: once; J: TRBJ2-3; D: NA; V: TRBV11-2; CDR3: CASRDWLTDTQYF; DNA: TGTGCCAGCAGAGACTGGCTCACAGATACGCAGTATTTT
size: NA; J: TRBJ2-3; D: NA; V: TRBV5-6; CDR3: CASSLTARVTQYF; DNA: TGTGCCAGCAGCTTGACGGCCAGGGTAACGCAGTATTTT
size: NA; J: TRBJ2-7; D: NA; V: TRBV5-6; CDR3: CASRVDTDYEQYF; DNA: TGTGCCAGCAGAGTGGACACGGACTACGAGCAGTACTTC
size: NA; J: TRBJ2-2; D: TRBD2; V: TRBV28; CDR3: CASSGGRAPIWLFF; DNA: TGTGCCAGCAGTGGCGGGAGGGCCCCTATATGGCTGTTTTTT
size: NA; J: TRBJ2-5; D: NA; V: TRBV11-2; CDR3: CASSARDYQETQYF; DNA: TGTGCCAGCAGCGCCAGGGACTACCAAGAGACCCAGTACTTC
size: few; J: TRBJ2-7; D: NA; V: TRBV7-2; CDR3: CASSPSQGFYEQYF; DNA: TGTGCCAGCAGCCCAAGCCAGGGGTTCTACGAGCAGTACTTC
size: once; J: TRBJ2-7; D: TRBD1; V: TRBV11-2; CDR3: CASSFWRDRGYEQYF; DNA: TGTGCCAGCAGCTTTTGGAGGGACAGGGGATACGAGCAGTACTTC
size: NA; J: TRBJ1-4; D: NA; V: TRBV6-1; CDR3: CASSEVPGTNEKLFF; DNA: TGTGCCAGCAGTGAGGTGCCAGGAACTAATGAAAAACTGTTTTTT
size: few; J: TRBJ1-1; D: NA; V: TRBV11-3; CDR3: CASSFQGWTEAFF; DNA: TGTGCCAGCAGCTTCCAGGGTTGGACTGAAGCTTTCTTT
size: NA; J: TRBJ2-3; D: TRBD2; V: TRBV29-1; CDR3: CSVEPGLAADTQYF; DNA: TGCAGCGTTGAACCGGGACTAGCGGCAGATACGCAGTATTTT
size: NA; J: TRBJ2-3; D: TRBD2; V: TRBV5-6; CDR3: CASSSGLAGADTQYF; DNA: TGTGCCAGCAGCTCTGGACTAGCGGGGGCCGATACGCAGTATTTT
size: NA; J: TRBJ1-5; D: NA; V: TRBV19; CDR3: CASSILFQGANQPQHF; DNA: TGTGCCAGTAGTATACTATTCCAGGGTGCCAATCAGCCCCAGCATTTT
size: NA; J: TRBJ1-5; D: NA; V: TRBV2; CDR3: CASSIGSLSNQPQHF; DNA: TGTGCCAGCAGTATCGGGAGTCTAAGCAATCAGCCCCAGCATTTT
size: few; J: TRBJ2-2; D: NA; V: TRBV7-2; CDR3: CASSHKRSGISGELFF; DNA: TGTGCCAGCAGCCACAAACGATCGGGTATCTCCGGGGAGCTGTTTTTT
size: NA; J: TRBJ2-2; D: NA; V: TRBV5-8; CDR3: CASWRRGRTGELFF; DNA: TGTGCCAGCTGGAGGAGGGGCCGCACCGGGGAGCTGTTTTTT
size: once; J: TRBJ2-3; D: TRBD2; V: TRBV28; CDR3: CASSLRSSGVAKSTDTQYF; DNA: TGTGCCAGCAGTTTAAGAAGTAGCGGGGTGGCGAAGAGCACAGATACGCAGTATTTT
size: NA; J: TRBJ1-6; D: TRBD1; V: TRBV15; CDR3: CATSGRQGLNSPLHF; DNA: TGTGCCACCAGCGGCCGACAGGGCCTTAATTCACCCCTCCACTTT
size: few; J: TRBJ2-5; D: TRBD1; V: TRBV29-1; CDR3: CSVATTGRGQETQYF; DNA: TGCAGCGTTGCGACGACAGGGAGAGGGCAAGAGACCCAGTACTTC
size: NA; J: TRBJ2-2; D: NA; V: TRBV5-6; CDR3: CASSLVPLGRGNTGELFF; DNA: TGTGCCAGCAGCTTGGTGCCGCTCGGTCGGGGGAACACCGGGGAGCTGTTTTTT
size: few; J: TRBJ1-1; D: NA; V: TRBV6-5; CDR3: CASSDTGFDTEAFF; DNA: TGTGCCAGCAGTGACACAGGGTTTGACACTGAAGCTTTCTTT
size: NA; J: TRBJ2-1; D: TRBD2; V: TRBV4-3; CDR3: CASSQGSGRDNEQFF; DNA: TGCGCCAGCAGCCAGGGTAGCGGGAGGGACAATGAGCAGTTCTTC
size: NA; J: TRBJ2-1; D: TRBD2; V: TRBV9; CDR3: CASSAGLAGAGFF; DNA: TGTGCTAGCAGCGCGGGACTAGCGGGGGCTGGCTTCTTC
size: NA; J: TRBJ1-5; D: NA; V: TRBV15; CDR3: CATSRDAKGRDSNQPQHF; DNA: TGTGCCACCAGCAGAGATGCGAAAGGGAGAGATAGCAATCAGCCCCAGCATTTT
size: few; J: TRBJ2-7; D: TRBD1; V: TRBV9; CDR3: CASSASGGFAYEQYF; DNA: TGTGCCAGCAGCGCTTCAGGGGGATTCGCCTACGAGCAGTACTTC